This TCR beta chain was recovered during a study of blood T cell repertoires in COVID-19. About the study: Sites in the United States, Italy and Spain provided acute and convalescent COVID-19 samples.

The CDR3 totals 13 residues. Germline loops: CDR1 GTSNPN, CDR2 SVGIG (reference sequence). V lost 5 bases, J lost 6 bases, and 16 bases lay in between. In the source study's methods: From reference gene primer amplification, estimates of nucleated cell counts were derived. Produced via immunoSEQ multiplex PCR; TCRdb's table is partial and in-frame only. The V and J calls and clone size are taken from that table; D and trimming were inferred from the DNA. The sample consists of more than 150,000 clones, about 84% of them appearing once. The TCR was taken from a woman aged 30 to 39 with acute or convalescent COVID-19. The chain uses TRBV30 and TRBJ1-2; D is uncertain. Sequenced sample: peripheral blood. The CDR3 region is CAWYSSPLNGYTF. DNA of the CDR3: TGTGCCTGGTACTCGTCCCCGCTTAATGGCTACACCTTC.